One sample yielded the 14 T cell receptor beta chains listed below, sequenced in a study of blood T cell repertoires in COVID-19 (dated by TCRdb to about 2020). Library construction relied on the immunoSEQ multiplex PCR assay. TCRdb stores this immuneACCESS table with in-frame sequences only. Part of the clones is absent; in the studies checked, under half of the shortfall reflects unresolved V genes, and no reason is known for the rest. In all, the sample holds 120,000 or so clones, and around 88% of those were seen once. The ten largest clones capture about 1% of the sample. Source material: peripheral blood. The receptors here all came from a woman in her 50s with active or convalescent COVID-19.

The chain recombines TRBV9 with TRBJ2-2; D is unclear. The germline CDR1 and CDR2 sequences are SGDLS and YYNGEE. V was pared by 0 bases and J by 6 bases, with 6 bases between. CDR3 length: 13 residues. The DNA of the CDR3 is TGTGCCAGCAGCGTAGACCAGGCCGGGGAGCTGTTTTTT. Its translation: CASSVDQAGELFF. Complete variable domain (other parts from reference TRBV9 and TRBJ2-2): DSGVTQTPKHLITATGQRVTLRCSPRSGDLSVYWYQQSLDQGLQFLIQYYNGEERAKGNILERFSAQQFPDLHSELNLSSLELGDSALYFCASSVDQAGELFFGEGSRLTVL.

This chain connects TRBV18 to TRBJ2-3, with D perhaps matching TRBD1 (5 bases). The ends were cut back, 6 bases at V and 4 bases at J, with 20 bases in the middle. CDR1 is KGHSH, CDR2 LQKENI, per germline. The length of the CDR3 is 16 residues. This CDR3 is CASSQMVGEYADTQYF. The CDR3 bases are TGTGCCAGCTCCCAGATGGTAGGGGAATACGCAGATACGCAGTATTTT.

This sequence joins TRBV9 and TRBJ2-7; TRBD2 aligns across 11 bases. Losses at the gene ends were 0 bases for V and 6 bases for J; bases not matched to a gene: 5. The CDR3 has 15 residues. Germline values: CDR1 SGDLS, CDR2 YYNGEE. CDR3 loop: CASSVEGTSGLEQYF. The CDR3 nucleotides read TGTGCCAGCAGCGTAGAGGGGACTAGCGGTCTCGAGCAGTACTTC.

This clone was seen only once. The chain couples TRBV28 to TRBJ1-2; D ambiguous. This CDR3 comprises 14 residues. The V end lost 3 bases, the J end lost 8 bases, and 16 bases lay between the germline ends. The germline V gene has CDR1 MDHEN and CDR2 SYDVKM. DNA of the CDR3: TGTGCCAGCAGTTTGGGCAGGTCCCTATACGGCTACACCTTC. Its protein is CASSLGRSLYGYTF.

The CDR3 bases are TGTGCCAGCAGCGTAGGTTCTTCTAAGAATGAAAAACTGTTTTTT. It yields the protein CASSVGSSKNEKLFF. The gene calls are TRBV9 and TRBJ1-4, with D unresolved. The CDR3 consists of 15 residues. Trimming shortened V by 0 bases and J by 5 bases, and 11 bases separated the two germline ends. CDR1 is SGDLS, CDR2 YYNGEE, per germline.

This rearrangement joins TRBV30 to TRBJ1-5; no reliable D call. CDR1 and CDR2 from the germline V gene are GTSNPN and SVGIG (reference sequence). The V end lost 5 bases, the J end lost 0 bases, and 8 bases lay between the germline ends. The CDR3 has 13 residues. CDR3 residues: CAWQENSNQPQHF. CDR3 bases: TGTGCCTGGCAGGAAAATAGCAATCAGCCCCAGCATTTT.

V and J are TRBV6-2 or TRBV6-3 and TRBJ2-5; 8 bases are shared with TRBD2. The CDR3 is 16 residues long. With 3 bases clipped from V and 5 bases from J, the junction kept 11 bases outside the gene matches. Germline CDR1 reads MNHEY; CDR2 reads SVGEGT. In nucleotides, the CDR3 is TGTGCCAGCAGTTATAATTCGGCGGGAGGTCGGGAGACCCAGTACTTC. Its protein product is CASSYNSAGGRETQYF.

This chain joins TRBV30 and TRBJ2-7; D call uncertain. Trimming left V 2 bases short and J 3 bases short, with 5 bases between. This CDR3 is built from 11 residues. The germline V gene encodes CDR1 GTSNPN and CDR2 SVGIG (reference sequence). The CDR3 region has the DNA TGTGCCTGGAGTCTTAACTACGAGCAGTACTTC. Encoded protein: CAWSLNYEQYF.

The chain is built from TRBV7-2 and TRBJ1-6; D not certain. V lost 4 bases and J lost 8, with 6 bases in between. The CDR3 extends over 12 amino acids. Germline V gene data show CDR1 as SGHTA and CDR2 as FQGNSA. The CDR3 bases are TGTGCCAGCAGCTCCCCGGATTCACCCCTCCACTTT. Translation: CASSSPDSPLHF.

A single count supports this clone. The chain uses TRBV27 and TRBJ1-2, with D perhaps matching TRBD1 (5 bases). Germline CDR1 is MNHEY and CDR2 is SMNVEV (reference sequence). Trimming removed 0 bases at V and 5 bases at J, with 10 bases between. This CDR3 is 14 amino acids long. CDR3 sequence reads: CASSLSGRGYGYTF. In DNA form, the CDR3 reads TGTGCCAGCAGTTTATCGGGGAGGGGTTATGGCTACACCTTC.

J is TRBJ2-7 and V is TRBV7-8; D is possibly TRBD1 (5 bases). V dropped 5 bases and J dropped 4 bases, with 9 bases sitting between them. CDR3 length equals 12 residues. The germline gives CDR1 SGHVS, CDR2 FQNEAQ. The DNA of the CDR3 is TGTGCCAGCAGCCGGACAAGTTACGAGCAGTACTTC. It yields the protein CASSRTSYEQYF.

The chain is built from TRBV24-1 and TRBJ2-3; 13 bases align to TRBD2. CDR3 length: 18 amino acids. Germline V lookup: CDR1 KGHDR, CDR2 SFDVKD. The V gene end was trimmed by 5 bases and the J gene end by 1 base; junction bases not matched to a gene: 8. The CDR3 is CATSGTSGRASRTDTQYF. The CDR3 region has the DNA TGTGCCACCAGTGGAACTAGCGGGAGGGCGTCTCGCACAGATACGCAGTATTTT.

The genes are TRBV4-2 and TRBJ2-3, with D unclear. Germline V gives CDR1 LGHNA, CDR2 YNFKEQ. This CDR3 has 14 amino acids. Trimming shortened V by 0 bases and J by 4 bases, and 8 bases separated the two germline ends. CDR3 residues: CASSQDSLADTQYF. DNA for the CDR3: TGTGCCAGCAGCCAAGATTCTTTAGCAGATACGCAGTATTTT.

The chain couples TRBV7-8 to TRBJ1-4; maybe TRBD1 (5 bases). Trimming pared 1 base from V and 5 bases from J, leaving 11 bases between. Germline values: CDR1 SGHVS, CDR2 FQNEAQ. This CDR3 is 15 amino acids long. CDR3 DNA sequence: TGTGCCAGCAGCTTAGACGGAGGGGTAAATGAAAAACTGTTTTTT. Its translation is CASSLDGGVNEKLFF.